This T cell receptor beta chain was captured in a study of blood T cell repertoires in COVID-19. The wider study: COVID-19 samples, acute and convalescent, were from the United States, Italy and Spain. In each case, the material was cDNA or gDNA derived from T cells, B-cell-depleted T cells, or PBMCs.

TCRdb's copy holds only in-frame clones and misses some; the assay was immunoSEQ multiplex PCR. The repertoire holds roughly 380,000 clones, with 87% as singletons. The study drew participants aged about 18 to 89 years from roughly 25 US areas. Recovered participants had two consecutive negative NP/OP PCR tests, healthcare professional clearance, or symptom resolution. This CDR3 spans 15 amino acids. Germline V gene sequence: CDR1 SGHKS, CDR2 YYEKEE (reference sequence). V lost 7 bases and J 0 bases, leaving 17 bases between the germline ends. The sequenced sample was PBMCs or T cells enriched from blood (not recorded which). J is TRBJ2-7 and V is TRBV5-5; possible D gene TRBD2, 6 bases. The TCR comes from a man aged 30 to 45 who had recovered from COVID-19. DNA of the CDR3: TGTGCCAGCTCATGGGGGGACTTCCGCTCCTACGAGCAGTACTTC. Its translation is CASSWGDFRSYEQYF. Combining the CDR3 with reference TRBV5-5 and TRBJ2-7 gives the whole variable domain DAGVTQSPTHLIKTRGQQVTLRCSPISGHKSVSWYQQVLGQGPQFIFQYYEKEERGRGNFPDRFSARQFPNYSSELNVNALLLGDSALYLCASSWGDFRSYEQYFGPGTRLTVT.